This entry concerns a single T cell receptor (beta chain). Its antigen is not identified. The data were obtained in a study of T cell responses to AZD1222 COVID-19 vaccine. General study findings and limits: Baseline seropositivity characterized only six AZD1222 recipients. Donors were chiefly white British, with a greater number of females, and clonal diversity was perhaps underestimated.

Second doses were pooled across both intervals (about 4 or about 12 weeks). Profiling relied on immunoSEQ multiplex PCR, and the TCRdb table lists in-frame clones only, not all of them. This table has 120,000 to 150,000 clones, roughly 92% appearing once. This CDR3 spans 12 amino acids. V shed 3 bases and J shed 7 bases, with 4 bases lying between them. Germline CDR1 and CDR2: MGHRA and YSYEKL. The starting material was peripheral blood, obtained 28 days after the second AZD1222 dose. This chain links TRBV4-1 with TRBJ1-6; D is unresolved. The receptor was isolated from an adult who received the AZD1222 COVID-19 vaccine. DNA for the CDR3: TGCGCCAGCAGCCAGTTAAATTCACCCCTCCACTTT. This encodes CASSQLNSPLHF.